Described below is a single T cell receptor (beta chain) sequence and its context. J gave up 0 bases and V 5 bases, and 3 bases lay outside the gene matches. Germline V gene lookup returns CDR1 MNHEY and CDR2 SVGAGI. There are 15 residues in the CDR3. The sample comes from a study of blood T cell repertoires in COVID-19. Study context: Sites across the United States, Italy and Spain contributed samples from acute and convalescent COVID-19.

In the source study's methods: Nucleated cell counts were estimated from reference gene primer amplification. Sequenced by immunoSEQ multiplex PCR; TCRdb stores in-frame clones only, minus some. V, J and clone size derive from that table, while D and trimming were established from the DNA sequence. The sample consists of more than 60,000 clones, 87% of them appearing once. Sequenced sample: peripheral blood. The receptor comes from a man in his fifties or sixties with acute or convalescent COVID-19. V gene TRBV6-5 combines with J gene TRBJ1-4; 7 bases are a match to TRBD1. CDR3 in amino acids: CASSTGDATNEKLFF. For the CDR3, the DNA is TGTGCCAGCAGTACAGGGGATGCAACTAATGAAAAACTGTTTTTT.